The 11 T cell receptor beta chains listed next were all sequenced from one sample in a study of human T cells and chemical hapten exposure (dated by TCRdb to the early 2020s). The time point label of this sample denotes: patch test 1, 2 weeks after DPC sensitization. The treatment or condition label corresponds to: therapeutic diphenylcyclopropenone sensitization with weekly scalp DPC. Library preparation employed RACE. This sample was sequenced with a NextSeq 500. TCRdb cleaned the public reads at Q25 with fastp, built clones with MiXCR and kept in-frame beta chains. Rows merge per CDR3 protein into single entries with the most common DNA and genes. The sample table shows 150,000 to 200,000 distinct CDR3 sequences, and more than 12% are seen once. About 1.7% of the sample goes to the ten largest clones. The sequencing here drew on whole blood, taken in connection with sensitization to the hapten diphenylcyclopropenone (DPC). Receptor source: a woman between 25 and 40 years old with alopecia areata. Some clones in this sample may be carry-over from other donors' samples.

The chain joins TRBV4-1 to TRBJ2-7; D uncertain. Deletions cut 1 base from V and 7 bases from J, with 11 bases between. The CDR3 has 13 residues. Germline assignment: CDR1 MGHRA and CDR2 YSYEKL. Here the CDR3 DNA reads TGCGCCAGCAGCCAAGCCCCGGGCAGAGAGCAGTACTTC. Its translation is CASSQAPGREQYF.

Ten or more counts support this clonotype. The chain couples TRBV29-1 to TRBJ2-7; unclear D gene. In germline, CDR1 is SQVTM, CDR2 ANQGSEA. The CDR3 length is 12 residues. V lost 4 bases and J lost 0, with 7 bases in between. CDR3 amino acids: CSVGTVSYEQYF. The CDR3 region has the DNA TGCAGCGTTGGGACGGTCTCCTACGAGCAGTACTTC.

The sample holds a few counts of this clonotype. The V gene is TRBV11-2, the J gene TRBJ2-7; maybe TRBD2 (5 bases). Germline V gene sequence: CDR1 SGHAT, CDR2 FQNNGV. Trimming left V 5 bases short and J 2 bases short, with 10 bases between. This CDR3 is 13 amino acids long. The CDR3 reads CASSVRTPYEQYF. In DNA, the CDR3 is TGTGCCAGCAGCGTCCGGACTCCCTACGAGCAGTACTTC.

This clonotype came up many times. In nucleotides, the CDR3 is TGTGCCAGCAGTGAGAAGCGGAGTGAGCAGTTCTTC. Its translation: CASSEKRSEQFF. The rearrangement uses TRBV6-2 or TRBV6-3 and TRBJ2-1; TRBD2 is a possible D gene (5 bases). The CDR3 consists of 12 residues. Germline values: CDR1 MNHEY, CDR2 SVGEGT. With 5 bases removed from V and 9 bases from J, the gap between germline ends came to 11 bases.

In this sample, this clonotype turned up a few times. The chain employs TRBV6-6 and TRBJ2-2; D possibly uses TRBD1 or TRBD2 (5 bases each). Germline V gene sequence: CDR1 MNHNY, CDR2 SVGAGI (reference sequence). The CDR3 length is 14 residues. Trimming removed 5 bases at V and 7 bases at J, with 14 bases between. CDR3 sequence: CASSLLGVGGELFF. The CDR3 DNA sequence: TGTGCCAGCAGTCTTTTGGGGGTAGGCGGGGAGCTGTTTTTT.

Ten or more counts support this clonotype. This sequence joins TRBV20-1 and TRBJ2-1, with 11 bases identical to TRBD2. V gave up 1 base and J gave up 5 bases; unmatched junction bases: 4. CDR1 is DFQATT, CDR2 SNEGSKA, per germline (reference sequence). The CDR3 is made up of 15 amino acids. The CDR3 is CSARVASGGNNEQFF. Here the CDR3 DNA reads TGCAGTGCTAGAGTCGCTAGCGGGGGGAACAATGAGCAGTTCTTC.

This clonotype was found a few times. The rearrangement joins TRBV28 to TRBJ2-7; 8 bases are shared with TRBD1. V lost 5 bases, J lost 6 bases, and 9 bases stayed unmatched. The CDR3 has 14 residues. Germline V lookup: CDR1 MDHEN, CDR2 SYDVKM. CDR3 loop: CASSDRGWGSEQYF. The CDR3 nucleotides read TGTGCCAGCAGTGACAGGGGCTGGGGATCCGAGCAGTACTTC.

This clonotype was seen only a few times. The V call is TRBV3-1, the J call TRBJ2-5; D not certain. Trimming stripped 3 bases from V and 7 bases from J, with 9 bases between. This CDR3 region has 12 residues. Germline assignment: CDR1 LGHDT and CDR2 YNNKEL (reference sequence). The CDR3 DNA reads TGTGCCAGCAGCCATAGGGTGGCGACCCAGTACTTC. It codes for CASSHRVATQYF.

This chain links TRBV28 with TRBJ2-7, with unresolved D. V was cut by 7 bases and J by 6 bases, with 1 base left in between. Germline V gene lookup returns CDR1 MDHEN and CDR2 SYDVKM. CDR3 length: 8 residues. The CDR3 DNA is TGTGCCAGCATCGAGCAGTACTTC. Translation: CASIEQYF.

This clonotype was seen only a few times. The chain uses TRBV6-5 and TRBJ1-4; 7 bases line up with TRBD1. Germline loops: CDR1 MNHEY, CDR2 SVGAGI. J gave up 0 bases and V 4 bases, and 8 bases lay outside the gene matches. This CDR3 spans 17 amino acids. CDR3 protein: CASSSSRTGPTNEKLFF. CDR3 DNA sequence: TGTGCCAGCAGTTCCTCAAGGACAGGACCAACTAATGAAAAACTGTTTTTT.

CDR3 sequence reads: CASSPDSGGSNYGYTF. The CDR3 nucleotides are TGTGCCAGCAGTCCTGATTCCGGGGGATCTAACTATGGCTACACCTTC. This chain joins TRBV6-1 and TRBJ1-2; TRBD1 is a possible D gene (5 bases). CDR1 is MNHNS and CDR2 is SASEGT in the germline V gene. The CDR3 covers 16 residues. Trimming removed 5 bases from V and 0 bases from J, with 16 bases in between.